This T cell receptor (beta chain) was documented in a study of T cells in Graves' hyperthyroidism and ophthalmopathy. Germline lookup yields CDR1 GTSNPN and CDR2 SVGIG (reference sequence). V was pared by 3 bases and J by 6 bases, with 5 bases between. The CDR3 runs to 11 residues. Notes on the study in general: Blood also contained most expanded thyroid clonotypes above 0.001.

The CDR3 regions of TCR beta were amplified from RNA transcripts. The HTBI primer set served for first-round RT-PCR of the TCR CDR3. TCRdb used MiXCR to reprocess the multiplex PCR reads, holding one entry per CDR3 protein. The table includes hundreds of thousands of distinct CDR3 sequences, roughly 16% detected once. This clonotype was recorded a few times. The antigen is unknown. This TCR derives from a woman in her twenties or thirties with Graves' hyperthyroidism. Source material: blood. The V call is TRBV30, the J call TRBJ2-2, with D perhaps being TRBD1 or TRBD2 (5 bases each). The CDR3 protein is CAWRGAGELFF. The CDR3 region has the DNA TGTGCCTGGAGGGGGGCCGGGGAGCTGTTTTTT.